This T cell receptor (beta chain) originates from a study of T-cell reconstitution after alpha-beta-depleted transplantation in children. V lost 2 bases and J lost 4; bases outside the gene matches: 9. This CDR3 is built from 16 residues. Germline CDR1 and CDR2: MGHRA and YSYEKL. Construction of the TCRbeta library involved unique molecular identifiers. Via MiXCR, TCRdb re-called the PCR reads, giving one row per CDR3 protein. The table lists some 300,000 distinct CDR3 sequences, 10% of them singletons. This clonotype has ten or more counts. The receptor comes from a human donor who donated a stem cell graft to a child with acute lymphoblastic leukemia. This sample comprised PBMCs from the stem cell graft donor, obtained from the stem cell graft. The chain has TRBV4-1 and TRBJ1-2; 8 bases fit TRBD1. CDR3 sequence: CASSQPGQGTLYGYTF. CDR3 nucleotides: TGCGCCAGCAGCCAACCTGGACAGGGAACACTCTATGGCTACACCTTC.